This T cell receptor (beta chain) was retrieved from a study of blood T cell repertoires in COVID-19. Cohort assignment relied on participant-reported clinical history. Produced via immunoSEQ multiplex PCR; TCRdb's table is partial and in-frame only. The table has some 200,000 clones, about 90% seen once; the top ten hold about 8.8%. Germline lookup yields CDR1 MDHEN and CDR2 SYDVKM. V lost 7 bases and J lost 4, with 13 bases in between. The CDR3 spans 13 residues. Specimen: PBMCs or T cells enriched from blood (not recorded which). The receptor was isolated from a young woman who had recovered from COVID-19. This chain joins TRBV28 and TRBJ1-2, with D maybe TRBD1 (5 bases). CDR3 nucleotides: TGTGCCAGCAAGGCAGGGTGGATCTATGGCTACACCTTC. Its translation is CASKAGWIYGYTF.